A single sample is the source of the 17 T cell receptor beta chains below, sequenced in a study of regulatory T cells in long-lasting Graves disease. The time point denotes: newly diagnosed GD, antithyroid drugs for less than 3 months. The TCR library was prepared using RNA isolated from PBMCs. Through Arm-PCR of CDR3 regions and iRepertoire HTBI primers, TCR beta libraries were built. Via MiXCR, TCRdb re-called the multiplex PCR reads, giving one row per CDR3 protein. This sample has hundreds of thousands of distinct CDR3 sequences, with approximately 15% found just once. These same data were also listed under a study on T cells in Graves' hyperthyroidism and ophthalmopathy.

The sequencing here drew on peripheral blood mononuclear cells (PBMCs), taken at new diagnosis, from a patient treated with antithyroid drugs. These receptors were obtained from a woman in her 30s with Graves disease.

This clonotype was counted at least ten times. The rearrangement joins TRBV2 to TRBJ1-1; D unresolved. Trimming took off 5 bases at V and 8 bases at J, with 9 bases between the two ends. Germline CDR1 and CDR2: SNHLY and FYNNEI. CDR3 length equals 11 residues. CDR3 sequence reads: CASSPSPEAFF. Written as DNA, the CDR3 is TGTGCCAGCAGTCCCTCACCGGAAGCTTTCTTT.

The chain is built from TRBV20-1 and TRBJ2-3; 11 bases are shared with TRBD2. The CDR3 is 15 amino acids. V lost 5 bases, J lost 2 bases, and 6 bases stayed unmatched. The germline V gene has CDR1 DFQATT and CDR2 SNEGSKA (reference sequence). The CDR3 region has the DNA TGCAGTGCTTATAAGACTAGCGGGACCACAGATACGCAGTATTTT. Its translation is CSAYKTSGTTDTQYF.

At least ten counts were recorded for this clonotype. This sequence joins TRBV29-1 and TRBJ1-1; D call uncertain. Germline CDR1 reads SQVTM; CDR2 reads ANQGSEA. This CDR3 comprises 14 residues. The V gene lost 6 bases and the J gene lost 7 bases, with 21 bases spanning the gap. CDR3 sequence reads: CSVSRTSLGSEAFF. As DNA, the CDR3 is TGCAGCGTCTCTCGGACGTCCCTTGGAAGTGAAGCTTTCTTT.

This clonotype was counted many times. J is TRBJ1-5 and V is TRBV6-1; a possible D gene is TRBD1 (6 bases). V lost 8 bases and J lost 7, with 12 bases in between. The CDR3 has 12 residues. Germline assignment: CDR1 MNHNS and CDR2 SASEGT. CDR3 bases: TGTGCCAGCGGAGAGGGGGGCCAGCCCCAGCATTTT. The encoded protein is CASGEGGQPQHF.

V and J are TRBV18 and TRBJ2-3; 9 bases are a match to TRBD2. V was pared by 0 bases and J by 2 bases, with 3 bases of the junction left unmatched. The CDR3 has 16 residues. The germline V gene encodes CDR1 KGHSH and CDR2 LQKENI. CDR3 protein: CASSPPRLADTDTQYF. The CDR3 region has the DNA TGTGCCAGCTCACCACCTCGACTAGCGGACACAGATACGCAGTATTTT.

A few counts support this clonotype. This chain connects TRBV3-1 to TRBJ2-2; D is perhaps TRBD1 or TRBD2 (5 bases each). V was cut by 6 bases and J by 4 bases, with 12 bases left in between. Germline lookup yields CDR1 LGHDT and CDR2 YNNKEL (reference sequence). This CDR3 is 14 amino acids long. The chain's CDR3 is CASRQEAGTGELFF. For the CDR3, the DNA is TGTGCCAGCAGACAGGAGGCGGGCACCGGGGAGCTGTTTTTT.

There are many counts of this clonotype. The V gene is TRBV7-2, the J gene TRBJ2-1; D might be TRBD1 (5 bases). The germline V gene encodes CDR1 SGHTA and CDR2 FQGNSA. Deletions cut 3 bases from V and 7 bases from J, with 10 bases between. The CDR3 totals 13 residues. The CDR3: CASSLTRVNEQFF. Here the CDR3 DNA reads TGTGCCAGCAGCTTGACCAGGGTGAATGAGCAGTTCTTC. The full variable domain, rest sourced from reference TRBV7-2 and TRBJ2-1, is GAGVSQSPSNKVTEKGKDVELRCDPISGHTALYWYRQSLGQGLEFLIYFQGNSAPDKSGLPSDRFSAERTGGSVSTLTIQRTQQEDSAVYLCASSLTRVNEQFFGPGTRLTVL.

Written as DNA, the CDR3 is TGTGCCAGCAGTCCCGGACTAGCGGGAGAGATGAGCACAGATACGCAGTATTTT. Its protein is CASSPGLAGEMSTDTQYF. This rearrangement joins TRBV6-1 to TRBJ2-3; 13 bases are a match to TRBD2. The CDR3 has 18 amino acids. Looked up from germline, CDR1 is MNHNS and CDR2 is SASEGT. With 5 bases clipped from V and 0 bases from J, the junction kept 8 bases outside the gene matches.

This clonotype was found many times. The rearrangement uses TRBV12-3 or TRBV12-4 and TRBJ1-2; 10 positions match TRBD1. The ends lost 7 bases at V and 4 bases at J; junction bases unmatched: 6. There are 14 residues in the CDR3. The DNA for the CDR3 is TGTGCCAGCAACCCGACAGGGGGCGCCTATGGCTACACCTTC. Its protein is CASNPTGGAYGYTF.

This clonotype was seen repeatedly, ten times or more. This chain joins TRBV6-1 and TRBJ2-7; 11 bases map to TRBD2. The CDR3 is made up of 14 amino acids. Germline V lookup: CDR1 MNHNS, CDR2 SASEGT. With 7 bases clipped from V and 3 bases from J, the junction kept 5 bases outside the gene matches. In nucleotides, the CDR3 is TGTGCCAGCACCCTACTAGCGGGAGACTACGAGCAGTACTTC. Protein: CASTLLAGDYEQYF.

The CDR3 loop is CSARGAAGREGLGLQFF. The CDR3 nucleotides are TGCAGTGCTAGAGGTGCTGCCGGGAGGGAGGGCCTGGGTTTGCAGTTCTTC. This chain uses TRBV20-1 with TRBJ2-1; 8 nucleotides align to TRBD2. CDR1 and CDR2 from the germline V gene are DFQATT and SNEGSKA (reference sequence). The CDR3 sequence is 17 residues long. V lost 1 base to trimming and J lost 12 bases; unmatched junction nucleotides: 20.

This clonotype was seen many times. This chain uses TRBV6-5 with TRBJ1-5; D gene unclear. The germline CDR1 and CDR2 sequences are MNHEY and SVGAGI. The V gene lost 2 bases and the J gene lost 4 bases, with 6 bases spanning the gap. The CDR3 has 13 residues. The CDR3, as DNA: TGTGCCAGCAGTTACCTCAGGAATCAGCCCCAGCATTTT. It translates to CASSYLRNQPQHF.

This clonotype was observed at least ten times. The chain uses TRBV2 and TRBJ2-5, with a weak D call TRBD1 (5 bases). The end of the DNA is better explained by TRBJ2-1, so the J call may be wrong. Germline V CDR1 and CDR2: SNHLY, FYNNEI. This CDR3 has 11 residues. The CDR3: CASRDMDEQFF. The CDR3, as DNA: TGTGCCAGCAGGGACATGGATGAGCAGTTCTTC.

The V and J genes are TRBV3-1 and TRBJ2-5; the match to TRBD1 covers 10 bases. The CDR3 is 14 amino acids. Unmatched junction bases numbered 4, after V lost 4 bases and J lost 5 bases. Germline loops: CDR1 LGHDT, CDR2 YNNKEL (reference sequence). CDR3 amino acids: CASSLTGGFETQYF. In DNA, the CDR3 is TGTGCCAGCAGCCTGACAGGGGGCTTTGAGACCCAGTACTTC.

This sequence joins TRBV14 and TRBJ2-1; D could derive from TRBD1 or TRBD2 (5 bases each). CDR3 length: 13 residues. V was clipped by 0 bases and J by 8 bases, with 8 bases between them. Germline values: CDR1 SGHDN, CDR2 FVKESK. In DNA, the CDR3 is TGTGCCAGCAGCCAAGATCTGGGGGATGAGCAGTTCTTC. Protein sequence: CASSQDLGDEQFF.

This clonotype showed up just a few times. The chain carries TRBV10-3 and TRBJ1-1; maybe TRBD1 (6 bases). The CDR3 extends over 15 amino acids. Germline CDR1 ENHRY, CDR2 SYGVKD. V was trimmed by 4 bases and J by 4 bases, leaving 16 bases between them. CDR3 residues: CAISGPGGYGTEAFF. The CDR3 bases are TGTGCCATCAGTGGTCCGGGGGGCTACGGCACTGAAGCTTTCTTT.

This sequence joins TRBV7-2 and TRBJ2-3; D is possibly TRBD2 (6 bases). The V end was cut by 1 base, the J end by 0 bases, with 11 bases between. Germline V gene sequence: CDR1 SGHTA, CDR2 FQGNSA. The CDR3 covers 16 residues. CDR3: CASSLEVAVSTDTQYF. The CDR3 coding sequence is TGTGCCAGCAGCTTAGAAGTAGCGGTTAGCACAGATACGCAGTATTTT.